A selection of T cell receptor beta chains follows, all from one sample in a study of vaccination and CD4 T cells after COVID-19. Their cognate antigens are unknown. TCRdb used MiXCR to reprocess the PCR reads, holding one entry per CDR3 protein. The sample records around 16,000 distinct CDR3 sequences, approximately 54% being singletons. The specimen comprised CD4+ T cells from blood, cultured in vitro, sampled about 7 months after SARS-CoV-2 vaccination. These receptors came from a human donor who had recovered from COVID-19. Both conserved end residues are part of each CDR3. Fields, in order: V gene, J gene, clone size, D gene, CDR3 protein, CDR3 DNA. D genes are given only for firm matches. Only part of the rows carry a size: once, few, many, or a class if the clone is expanded.

>TRBV7-3|TRBJ2-1|NA|NA
CASSLNGYNEQFF
TGTGCCAGCAGCTTAAACGGTTACAATGAGCAGTTCTTC
>TRBV10-3|TRBJ1-1|few|NA
CAIGGSGRAEAFF
TGTGCCATCGGAGGGAGCGGGCGCGCTGAAGCTTTCTTT
>TRBV7-2|TRBJ1-5|few|NA
CASSLKRGSNQPQHF
TGTGCCAGCAGCTTAAAAAGGGGCTCCAATCAGCCCCAGCATTTT
>TRBV7-9|TRBJ2-5|few|NA
CASSLASGLRSDSLGTQYF
TGTGCCAGCAGCTTAGCCTCGGGTTTGCGGTCTGACTCCCTGGGGACCCAGTACTTC
>TRBV20-1|TRBJ1-5|NA|NA
CSARGYSNQPQHF
TGCAGTGCTAGAGGGTATAGCAATCAGCCCCAGCATTTT
>TRBV14|TRBJ1-2|once|NA
CANLPPGDGYTF
TGTGCCAACTTACCCCCCGGCGATGGCTACACCTTC
>TRBV19|TRBJ2-7|NA|TRBD2
CASSMGLAGTYEQYF
TGTGCCAGTAGTATGGGACTAGCGGGAACCTACGAGCAGTACTTC
>TRBV7-2|TRBJ1-3|NA|NA
CASSPTLSGNTIYF
TGTGCCAGCAGTCCAACACTCTCTGGAAACACCATATATTTT
>TRBV7-2|TRBJ2-5|few|NA
CASSSPWSSETQYF
TGTGCCAGCAGCTCGCCCTGGTCCTCGGAGACCCAGTACTTC
>TRBV2|TRBJ2-5|NA|NA
CASNAGQETQYF
TGTGCCAGCAATGCGGGGCAAGAGACCCAGTACTTC
>TRBV6-1|TRBJ2-7|few|NA
CASSDRPGSSYEQYF
TGTGCCAGCAGTGACAGGCCAGGGAGCTCCTACGAGCAGTACTTC
>TRBV2|TRBJ2-1|NA|TRBD2
CASSVEREVLNEQFF
TGTGCCAGCAGTGTTGAGCGGGAGGTCTTGAATGAGCAGTTCTTC
>TRBV6-1|TRBJ1-6|NA|TRBD1
CASLGGQPQSPLHF
TGTGCCAGCCTAGGGGGACAGCCGCAGTCACCCCTCCACTTT
>TRBV19|TRBJ1-5|few|NA
CASSRWYSNQPQHF
TGTGCCAGTAGTCGTTGGTATAGCAATCAGCCCCAGCATTTT
>TRBV5-1|TRBJ2-5|NA|TRBD2
CASSETLAGGGGETQYF
TGCGCCAGCAGCGAAACCCTAGCGGGGGGCGGGGGAGAGACCCAGTACTTC
>TRBV7-8|TRBJ2-3|few|NA
CASSLEGRGDTQYF
TGTGCCAGCAGCTTAGAAGGACGCGGAGATACGCAGTATTTT
>TRBV7-7|TRBJ2-5|NA|NA
CASSGGPRETQYF
TGTGCTAGCAGCGGAGGACCTCGGGAGACCCAGTACTTC
>TRBV6-1|TRBJ2-5|few|NA
CAIAGHQQETQYF
TGTGCCATCGCGGGACACCAACAAGAGACCCAGTACTTC
>TRBV7-3|TRBJ2-1|NA|TRBD2
CASSSGLAGGREQFF
TGTGCCAGCAGCTCCGGACTAGCGGGAGGGCGGGAGCAGTTCTTC
>TRBV7-6|TRBJ2-5|few|TRBD1
CASSLAGQGEETQYF
TGTGCCAGCAGCTTAGCGGGGCAGGGGGAAGAGACCCAGTACTTC
>TRBV20-1|TRBJ1-1|NA|NA
CSASHQGSGTEAFF
TGCAGTGCTAGCCACCAGGGTTCGGGCACTGAAGCTTTCTTT
>TRBV7-7|TRBJ1-1|few|NA
CASSQQAGTEAFF
TGTGCTAGCAGCCAACAGGCCGGGACTGAAGCTTTCTTT
>TRBV6-1|TRBJ2-7|NA|NA
CASSLSPAYEQYF
TGTGCCAGCTCTTTAAGTCCCGCTTACGAGCAGTACTTC
>TRBV5-1|TRBJ2-5|NA|TRBD1
CASSPTGGAVETQYF
TGCGCCAGCAGCCCAACAGGGGGCGCAGTGGAGACCCAGTACTTC
>TRBV11-2|TRBJ2-5|once|NA
CASRSVSQETQYF
TGTGCCAGCAGATCCGTATCCCAAGAGACCCAGTACTTC
>TRBV27|TRBJ2-3|NA|NA
CASSLWGTDTQYF
TGTGCCAGCAGTTTATGGGGGACAGATACGCAGTATTTT
>TRBV15|TRBJ1-2|NA|NA
CATHRRGVVGYTF
TGTGCCACGCACCGAAGAGGGGTTGTCGGCTACACCTTC
>TRBV28|TRBJ2-1|NA|TRBD2
CASSRLAGGALYNEQFF
TGTGCCAGCAGCCGACTAGCGGGGGGGGCGTTATACAATGAGCAGTTCTTC
>TRBV7-2|TRBJ2-3|NA|NA
CASRYTGTDTQYF
TGTGCCAGCAGATACACAGGGACAGATACGCAGTATTTT
>TRBV7-3|TRBJ2-3|NA|NA
CASRKTSTDTQYF
TGTGCCAGCAGAAAGACTAGCACAGATACGCAGTATTTT
>TRBV20-1|TRBJ2-3|few|NA
CSAERADTQYF
TGCAGTGCTGAGAGGGCAGATACGCAGTATTTT
>TRBV6-5|TRBJ2-6|NA|NA
CASSYDGRGSGANALTF
TGTGCCAGCAGTTACGACGGCAGGGGTAGTGGGGCCAACGCCCTGACTTTC
>TRBV15|TRBJ2-7|NA|NA
CATSRGQGGEQYF
TGTGCCACCAGCAGGGGGCAGGGCGGCGAGCAGTACTTC
>TRBV6-1|TRBJ2-3|NA|TRBD1
CASSTDRGDTQYF
TGTGCCAGCAGTACAGACAGGGGGGATACGCAGTATTTT